The next 24 T cell receptor beta chains were all read from a single sample in a study of cytomegalovirus exposure and HLA in healthy donors. 60 Vbeta and 13 Jbeta primers were used in PCR. Method: immunoSEQ multiplex PCR; TCRdb's copy keeps in-frame clones and lacks some. Among approximately 180,000 clones, 81% were seen once, and the ten largest hold 4.9%. The sequenced sample consisted of PBMCs. Receptor source: a woman under 30 in good health and CMV-seropositive.

This clone was counted once. An end of the junction does not agree with germline; a read error may underlie this. V is TRBV9 and J is TRBJ2-7; possible D gene TRBD2, 5 bases. The CDR3 runs to 12 residues. Germline V gives CDR1 SGDLS, CDR2 YYNGEE. Here the CDR3 reads CAGSAGNYEQYF. In DNA form, the CDR3 reads TGTGCCGGCAGCGCCGGGAACTACGAGCAGTACTTC.

The rearrangement joins TRBV6-1 to TRBJ1-2; TRBD1 aligns across 9 bases. The CDR3 consists of 14 residues. Losses at the gene ends were 8 bases for V and 4 bases for J; bases not matched to a gene: 8. Per germline, CDR1 MNHNS and CDR2 SASEGT. The CDR3 bases are TGTGCCAGCGCTCGGGACAGGGAGACCTATGGCTACACCTTC. Protein product: CASARDRETYGYTF.

The V and J genes are TRBV6-5 and TRBJ2-3, with TRBD1 identical over 7 bases. The CDR3 consists of 14 residues. The germline V gene encodes CDR1 MNHEY and CDR2 SVGAGI. V trimming: 0 bases; J trimming: 7 bases; junction bases outside the gene matches: 4. The DNA for the CDR3 is TGTGCCAGCAGTTACTCCAAGGGGGCGTATACGCAGTATTTT. Protein product: CASSYSKGAYTQYF.

The rearrangement joins TRBV30 to TRBJ2-1; D remains unclear. Germline CDR1 GTSNPN, CDR2 SVGIG (reference sequence). CDR3 length: 14 amino acids. V was clipped by 5 bases and J by 1 base, with 12 bases between them. The CDR3 nucleotides are TGTGCCTGGTCACTATCCCATTCCTACAATGAGCAGTTCTTC. Amino acid sequence: CAWSLSHSYNEQFF.

The chain has TRBV19 and TRBJ1-5; 9 nucleotides agree with TRBD1. This CDR3 region has 15 residues. The ends lost 5 bases at V and 3 bases at J; junction bases unmatched: 5. Germline loops: CDR1 LNHDA, CDR2 SQIVND (reference sequence). CDR3: CASSLGTGFNQPQHF. CDR3 sequence (DNA): TGTGCCAGTAGTTTAGGGACAGGGTTCAATCAGCCCCAGCATTTT.

The V gene is TRBV7-2, the J gene TRBJ2-3; D ambiguous. Germline loops: CDR1 SGHTA, CDR2 FQGNSA. The CDR3 is made up of 16 amino acids. V was shortened by 1 base and J by 1 base, with 12 bases between the two germline ends. In nucleotides, the CDR3 is TGTGCCAGCAGCTTAGTTCCTCTTCGGGGCACAGATACGCAGTATTTT. Protein: CASSLVPLRGTDTQYF.

CDR3 in amino acids: CASRRRGNQPQHF. The DNA for the CDR3 is TGTGCCAGTAGAAGAAGGGGAAATCAGCCCCAGCATTTT. This rearrangement joins TRBV19 to TRBJ1-5, with TRBD1 as a possible D gene (5 bases). Germline-derived CDR1 and CDR2 are LNHDA and SQIVND (reference sequence). The CDR3 runs to 13 residues. Between the trimmed V and J ends, which lost 6 bases and 4 bases, there was a span of 10 bases.

The rearrangement links TRBV18 to TRBJ2-2, with TRBD1 matching over 7 bases. The CDR3 is 17 residues long. The junction had 12 bases not matched to a gene; V was cut back by 4 bases and J by 4 bases. CDR1 and CDR2 (germline): KGHSH, LQKENI. CDR3 in DNA: TGTGCCAGCTCACGCGCAAGAGGGGGCGCCGCCACCGGGGAGCTGTTTTTT. This sequence encodes CASSRARGGAATGELFF. Combining the CDR3 with reference TRBV18 and TRBJ2-2 gives the whole variable domain NAGVMQNPRHLVRRRGQEARLRCSPMKGHSHVYWYRQLPEEGLKFMVYLQKENIIDESGMPKERFSAEFPKEGPSILRIQQVVRGDSAAYFCASSRARGGAATGELFFGEGSRLTVL.

The chain carries TRBV18 and TRBJ1-4; D is unclear. The CDR3 consists of 14 residues. The germline gives CDR1 KGHSH, CDR2 LQKENI. Trimming cost V 3 bases and J 11 bases, with 16 bases left between them. In nucleotides, the CDR3 is TGTGCCAGCTCACCCCCGACGGGAATGATTAAACTGTTTTTT. Protein sequence: CASSPPTGMIKLFF.

The gene calls are TRBV6-6 and TRBJ2-3, with TRBD1 as a possible D gene (6 bases). The CDR3 is 13 residues long. CDR1 and CDR2 from the germline V gene are MNHNY and SVGAGI (reference sequence). The V and J ends lost 8 bases and 6 bases respectively, with 15 bases between them. The DNA for the CDR3 is TGTGCCAGCGTAAACGTGGACAGCGATACGCAGTATTTT. Encoded protein: CASVNVDSDTQYF.

The V and J genes are TRBV5-4 and TRBJ1-2, with 7 bases fitting TRBD1. The V and J ends lost 4 bases and 7 bases, in that order; junction bases with no gene match: 10. Germline CDR1 is SGHNT and CDR2 is YYREEE (reference sequence). The CDR3 spans 14 residues. The CDR3 loop is CASSRTGLRFGYTF. The DNA for the CDR3 is TGTGCCAGCAGCCGGACAGGCCTCAGGTTTGGCTACACCTTC.

V and J are TRBV7-2 and TRBJ2-7; D gene unclear. Per the germline V gene, CDR1 is SGHTA and CDR2 is FQGNSA. Trimming stripped 6 bases from V and 0 bases from J, with 12 bases between. This CDR3 is 14 amino acids long. The CDR3 DNA reads TGTGCCAGCAGTAAGCTCCATAGCTCCTACGAGCAGTACTTC. Encoded protein: CASSKLHSSYEQYF.

The chain couples TRBV6-6 to TRBJ1-2, with no clear D. Germline loops: CDR1 MNHNY, CDR2 SVGAGI (reference sequence). The CDR3 loop spans 15 amino acids. Trimming took 6 bases from V and 0 from J, leaving 14 bases between them. CDR3: CASSKARPTNYGYTF. The CDR3 bases are TGTGCCAGCAGCAAAGCTAGACCGACTAACTATGGCTACACCTTC.

The chain couples TRBV15 to TRBJ1-2; tentative D call: TRBD1 (5 bases). Deletions cut 1 base from V and 4 bases from J, with 16 bases between. This CDR3 has 16 residues. Germline CDR1 reads LNHNV; CDR2 reads YYDKDF (reference sequence). CDR3 in DNA: TGTGCCACCAGCAGAGGGGGCGCCCAACCCCTCTATGGCTACACCTTC. Amino acids: CATSRGGAQPLYGYTF.

The gene calls are TRBV7-2 and TRBJ2-1, with 13 nucleotides matching TRBD2. The ends lost 5 bases at V and 7 bases at J; junction bases unmatched: 5. The CDR3 has 15 residues. Germline V CDR1 and CDR2: SGHTA, FQGNSA. Here the CDR3 DNA reads TGTGCCAGCAGCACTAGCGGGGGGGCTTTTAATGAGCAGTTCTTC. The encoded protein is CASSTSGGAFNEQFF. Full variable domain (remainder filled in from reference TRBV7-2 and TRBJ2-1): GAGVSQSPSNKVTEKGKDVELRCDPISGHTALYWYRQSLGQGLEFLIYFQGNSAPDKSGLPSDRFSAERTGGSVSTLTIQRTQQEDSAVYLCASSTSGGAFNEQFFGPGTRLTVL.

The chain carries TRBV2 and TRBJ1-6; TRBD1 is a possible D gene (5 bases). The ends were cut back, 7 bases at V and 0 bases at J, with 13 bases in the middle. Germline CDR1 and CDR2: SNHLY and FYNNEI. This CDR3 region has 16 residues. The CDR3 region is CASNGGISSYNSPLHF. The CDR3 nucleotides are TGTGCCAGCAATGGGGGGATTAGCTCCTATAATTCACCCCTCCACTTT.

This chain's CDR3 is CASSLSAGEYTGELFF. CDR3 coding DNA: TGTGCCAGTAGCCTATCAGCGGGGGAATACACCGGGGAGCTGTTTTTT. The chain uses TRBV19 and TRBJ2-2; TRBD2 matches 8 bases. The CDR3 extends over 16 amino acids. Looked up from germline, CDR1 is LNHDA and CDR2 is SQIVND (reference sequence). Trimming took 6 bases from V and 3 from J; bases not matched to a gene: 9.

This chain connects TRBV28 to TRBJ2-2; 7 bases align to TRBD2. The junction had 6 bases not matched to a gene; V was cut back by 7 bases and J by 4 bases. The V gene's germline CDR1 is MDHEN and CDR2 SYDVKM. This CDR3 contains 14 residues. As DNA, the CDR3 is TGTGCCAGCAATCATTGGGGGGGCACCGGGGAGCTGTTTTTT. Translating gives CASNHWGGTGELFF.

This clone was observed a handful of times. This chain connects TRBV6-1 to TRBJ1-3; D is possibly TRBD1 (5 bases). The CDR3 runs 16 residues. Germline V gene sequence: CDR1 MNHNS, CDR2 SASEGT. V lost 1 base and J lost 1, with 11 bases in between. The CDR3 nucleotides read TGTGCCAGCAGTGAAGAACCGACAGTATCTGGAAACACCATATATTTT. This gives the protein CASSEEPTVSGNTIYF.

This chain joins TRBV11-2 and TRBJ1-1, with D tentatively TRBD1 (6 bases). The CDR3 is 14 amino acids. Trimming shortened V by 1 base and J by 6 bases, and 12 bases separated the two germline ends. Germline V lookup: CDR1 SGHAT, CDR2 FQNNGV. The CDR3 DNA reads TGTGCCAGCAGCTTAGGACCAGGGGTCGCTGAAGCTTTCTTT. Translated, it gives CASSLGPGVAEAFF. The entire variable domain, with the rest obtained from reference TRBV11-2 and TRBJ1-1, is as follows: EAGVAQSPRYKIIEKRQSVAFWCNPISGHATLYWYQQILGQGPKLLIQFQNNGVVDDSQLPKDRFSAERLKGVDSTLKIQPAKLEDSAVYLCASSLGPGVAEAFFGQGTRLTVV.

V usage is TRBV7-2 and J usage is TRBJ2-7; the D gene is possibly TRBD1 (6 bases). CDR1 and CDR2 (germline): SGHTA, FQGNSA. Deletions cut 6 bases from V and 5 bases from J, with 14 bases between. The CDR3 spans 13 residues. CDR3 protein: CASRPGTSDEQYF. The CDR3 bases are TGTGCCAGCAGACCCGGGACATCCGACGAGCAGTACTTC.

The chain is built from TRBV19 and TRBJ1-6; TRBD1 agrees at 7 bases. Losses at the gene ends were 5 bases for V and 8 bases for J; bases not matched to a gene: 9. The CDR3 contains 15 residues. Per germline, CDR1 LNHDA and CDR2 SQIVND (reference sequence). This chain's CDR3 is CASSERTGRDSPLHF. DNA for the CDR3: TGTGCCAGTAGTGAAAGGACAGGACGGGATTCACCCCTCCACTTT.

J is TRBJ2-7 and V is TRBV6-1, with 7 nucleotides matching TRBD2. Germline CDR1 is MNHNS and CDR2 is SASEGT. Trimming removed 4 bases from V and 6 bases from J; junction bases left unmatched: 6. The CDR3 runs to 13 residues. The CDR3 region has the DNA TGTGCCAGCAGTGTGGGGGGGTATGGCGAGCAGTACTTC. It is translated as CASSVGGYGEQYF.

J is TRBJ1-2 and V is TRBV7-2, with 11 bases matching TRBD1. CDR1 is SGHTA and CDR2 is FQGNSA in the germline V gene. The J segment lost 9 bases and the V segment lost 4 bases, leaving 13 bases of the junction unmatched. CDR3 length: 16 amino acids. CDR3 DNA sequence: TGTGCCAGCAGCTGGCCAGGACAGGGGGCTCAGGGTAGCTACACCTTC. It codes for CASSWPGQGAQGSYTF.